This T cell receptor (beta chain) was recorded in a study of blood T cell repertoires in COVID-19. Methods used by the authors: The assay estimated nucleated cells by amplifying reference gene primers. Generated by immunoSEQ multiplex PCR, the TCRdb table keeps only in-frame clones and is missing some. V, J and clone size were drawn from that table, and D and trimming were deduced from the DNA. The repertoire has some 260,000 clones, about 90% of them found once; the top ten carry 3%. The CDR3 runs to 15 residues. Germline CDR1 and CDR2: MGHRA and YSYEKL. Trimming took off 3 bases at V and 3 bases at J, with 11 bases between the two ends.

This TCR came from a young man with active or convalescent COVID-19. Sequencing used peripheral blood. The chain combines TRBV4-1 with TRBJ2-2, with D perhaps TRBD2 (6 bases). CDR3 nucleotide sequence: TGCGCCAGCAGCCAGGGGGGTTTCGACACCGGGGAGCTGTTTTTT. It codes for CASSQGGFDTGELFF.